The source of this TCR beta chain is a study of cytomegalovirus exposure and HLA in healthy donors. This clone was counted a few times. The sample contains more than one DNA sequence encoding this CDR3. The CDR3 has 13 residues. Trimming took 1 base from V and 6 from J, leaving 10 bases between them. Germline CDR1 reads GTSNPN; CDR2 reads SVGIG (reference sequence). PCR amplification relied on 60 Vbeta primers (plus 13 Jbeta primers). Here immunoSEQ multiplex PCR was the method, and the copy in TCRdb shows in-frame clones only, minus some. This table has about 150,000 clones, roughly 71% appearing once.

This TCR was sampled from a man between 25 and 39 years old in good health and CMV-seronegative. Sequencing was done on a sample of PBMCs. The chain is built from TRBV30 and TRBJ1-5, with a tentative D call TRBD1 (6 bases). This chain's CDR3 is CAWSGGGRQPQHF. The CDR3 nucleotides are TGTGCCTGGAGTGGAGGGGGTCGTCAGCCCCAGCATTTT.